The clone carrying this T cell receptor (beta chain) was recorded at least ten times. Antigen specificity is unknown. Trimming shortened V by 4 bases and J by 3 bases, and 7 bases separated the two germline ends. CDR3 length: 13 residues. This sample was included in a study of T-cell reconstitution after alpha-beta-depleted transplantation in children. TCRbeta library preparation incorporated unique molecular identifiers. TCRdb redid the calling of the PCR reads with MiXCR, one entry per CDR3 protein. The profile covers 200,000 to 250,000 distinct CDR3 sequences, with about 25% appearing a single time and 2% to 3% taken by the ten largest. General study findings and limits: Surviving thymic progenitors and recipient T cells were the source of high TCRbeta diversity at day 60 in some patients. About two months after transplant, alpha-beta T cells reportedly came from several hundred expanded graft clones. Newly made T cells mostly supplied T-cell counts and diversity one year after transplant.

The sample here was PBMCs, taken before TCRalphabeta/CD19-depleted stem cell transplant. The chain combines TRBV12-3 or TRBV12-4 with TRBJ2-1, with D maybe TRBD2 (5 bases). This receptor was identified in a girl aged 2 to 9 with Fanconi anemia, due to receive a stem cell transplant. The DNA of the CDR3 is TGTGCCAGCAGTTCCGGGGTCTACAATGAGCAGTTCTTC. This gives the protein CASSSGVYNEQFF.